The source of this T cell receptor beta chain is a study of blood T cell repertoires in COVID-19. Study details: PBMCs, B-cell-depleted T cells, or T cells were the source of the cDNA or gDNA that made up the material.

Germline loops: CDR1 SGHRS, CDR2 YFSETQ. The CDR3 extends over 16 amino acids. With 0 bases clipped from V and 2 bases from J, the junction kept 6 bases outside the gene matches. Method: immunoSEQ multiplex PCR; TCRdb's copy keeps in-frame clones and lacks some. The table has about 150,000 clones, 84% seen once. The sequenced material came from peripheral blood. The TCR originated in a woman aged 45 to 65 with acute or convalescent COVID-19. The chain has TRBV5-1 and TRBJ2-3, with 7 positions matching TRBD2. The CDR3 nucleotides read TGCGCCAGCAGCTTGGCCAGGCTAGCGGTCACAGATACGCAGTATTTT. Its protein is CASSLARLAVTDTQYF.